The T cell receptor (beta chain) described here comes from a study of graft-versus-host responses after intestinal transplantation. The overall study: Transplant recipients had multivisceral, liver-intestinal, or isolated intestinal grafts. Overall study findings and caveats: Individuals carrying graft-donor T cell macrochimerism showed high graft-versus-host to host-versus-graft clonal ratios in allografts.

This clone has only a few counts. Its matching antigen is unknown. Clones were sequenced by immunoSEQ multiplex PCR, and TCRdb holds only the in-frame ones, with some missing. The sample records around 100,000 clones, 85% to 95% being singletons. This clonotype originated in a human donor who was the organ donor for an intestinal transplant. Sequencing was performed on unstimulated CD8+ T cells sorted from spleen or lymph node cells, taken before transplant.

DNA of the CDR3: TGTGCCAGCAGTTCAAATTCCCCTCTGGCTGACTACTACGAGCAGTACTTC. Its protein is CASSSNSPLADYYEQYF. The chain couples TRBV27 to TRBJ2-7; maybe TRBD2 (5 bases). V lost 4 bases to trimming and J lost 3 bases, with 22 bases between them. The germline V gene has CDR1 MNHEY and CDR2 SMNVEV (reference sequence). The CDR3 sequence is 17 residues long.